This TCR beta chain was recorded in a study of blood T cell repertoires in COVID-19. Study-level background: The United States, Italy and Spain provided the acute and convalescent COVID-19 samples. Sources were T cells, B-cell-depleted T cells, or PBMCs; the material itself was cDNA or gDNA.

There are 16 residues in the CDR3. Trimming took 3 bases from V and 0 from J; bases not matched to a gene: 7. Germline CDR1 LNHDA, CDR2 SQIVND (reference sequence). Authors' processing steps: Nucleated cell number was recorded as an estimate derived from reference gene primer amplification. Assay: immunoSEQ multiplex PCR; the TCRdb copy retains only in-frame clones and omits some. V, J and clone size are taken as reported in that table, and D and trimming were inferred from the DNA itself. The data contain 200,000 or so clones, about 90% of them singletons. This TCR came from an older woman with acute or convalescent COVID-19. The chain links TRBV19 to TRBJ1-1; 7 bases agree with TRBD1. Sequenced input: peripheral blood. The CDR3, as DNA: TGTGCCAGTAGTATGGGTGCGGGACAGCTGAACACTGAAGCTTTCTTT. Its protein is CASSMGAGQLNTEAFF.